This T cell receptor (beta chain) was recorded in a study of cytomegalovirus exposure and HLA in healthy donors. Study-wide context: In an earlier analysis, some 110 million unique TCR beta sequences were found from some 200 million T cells. Some 85 million unique TCRs from HLA-typed donors were held in an early data release. Broader study findings: For cytomegalovirus status, the classifier reportedly gave diagnoses with high specificity and sensitivity. There were reportedly fewer N-insertions in an Asian-associated ancestry cluster than the roughly 670-donor mean, in a later analysis.

The CDR3 sequence is 14 residues long. Germline V gene data show CDR1 as LNHDA and CDR2 as SQIVND (reference sequence). Trimming left V 3 bases short and J 8 bases short, with 16 bases between. The PCR ran on 60 Vbeta and 13 Jbeta primers. Assay used: immunoSEQ multiplex PCR; TCRdb lists only in-frame clones, some missing. The sample shows 150,000 or so clones, around 78% of them seen only once. On this clone: No antigen is known for it.

The specimen was PBMCs. This chain links TRBV19 with TRBJ1-2; D perhaps matches TRBD1 (6 bases). The receptor was derived from a man aged 40-55 years in good health and CMV-seronegative. DNA of the CDR3: TGTGCCAGTAGTATCCTCGCGGGGGGCGACGGCTACACCTTC. Translated: CASSILAGGDGYTF.